This is a list of T cell receptor beta chains from one sample in a study of T cell repertoires in cytomegalovirus infection. No cognate antigen is known for these TCRs. TCRdb re-analysed the reads in MiXCR, keeping a single row per CDR3 protein. Seen here are roughly 500,000 distinct CDR3 sequences, 40% to 50% observed once, and the top ten hold approximately 40%. Here the sequenced sample was cultured PBMCs, taken from culture after CMV antigen stimulation. The receptor source for this set is a human donor in good health (CMV status not recorded). Some clones in this sample may be carry-over from other donors' samples. Both conserved end residues are part of each CDR3. The D gene is left open where the match is weak. Not every row has a clone size; where given, it reads once, few, many or a size class.

len,v_gene,j_gene,d_gene,abundance,CDR3nt,CDR3aa
14,TRBV3-1,TRBJ1-4,.,few,TGTGCCAGCAGCCCCCCCGGGGGTAATGAAAAACTGTTTTTT,CASSPPGGNEKLFF
16,TRBV5-4,TRBJ1-5,.,.,TGTGCCAGCAGCTTGGGCCCGGTGGGTTTCAATCAGCCCCAGCATTTT,CASSLGPVGFNQPQHF
17,TRBV6-2/TRBV6-3,TRBJ1-1,.,.,TGTGCCAGCAGTTACGTGCGTCCAGGGAGGGGAAACACTGAAGCTTTCTTT,CASSYVRPGRGNTEAFF
16,TRBV20-1,TRBJ2-5,TRBD2,.,TGCAGTGCTAGATCTGGCCGGACTAGCGGGGGAGAGACCCAGTACTTC,CSARSGRTSGGETQYF
16,TRBV6-2/TRBV6-3,TRBJ2-5,TRBD1,.,TGTGCCAGCAGTTACACGCTAGGACAGGGTAAAGAGACCCAGTACTTC,CASSYTLGQGKETQYF
14,TRBV10-3,TRBJ1-1,TRBD1,.,TGTGCCATCACTCCTGACAGGGTTAACACTGAAGCTTTCTTT,CAITPDRVNTEAFF
16,TRBV7-9,TRBJ2-5,TRBD1,.,TGTGCCAGCAGCCCCCTCAGGGGGCAGCGTCAAGAGACCCAGTACTTC,CASSPLRGQRQETQYF
17,TRBV10-3,TRBJ1-4,TRBD1,few,TGTGCCATCAGTGAAAACCTGGGACAGGGGTCTAATGAAAAACTGTTTTTT,CAISENLGQGSNEKLFF
15,TRBV7-2,TRBJ2-1,TRBD2,.,TGTGCCAGCAGCTTCACTAGCGGGGAGTACAATGAGCAGTTCTTC,CASSFTSGEYNEQFF
14,TRBV10-3,TRBJ2-1,TRBD1,.,TGTGCCATCGGATGGGACAGGGAATGGAGTGAGCAGTTCTTC,CAIGWDREWSEQFF
15,TRBV25-1,TRBJ2-3,.,.,TGTGCCAGCAGGGCAGAGGGGATACCCACAGATACGCAGTATTTT,CASRAEGIPTDTQYF
16,TRBV20-1,TRBJ1-5,.,.,TGCAGTGCTAAGCTGGGGAGCGGAGTCGGCAATCAGCCCCAGCATTTT,CSAKLGSGVGNQPQHF
14,TRBV27,TRBJ1-6,.,.,TGTGCCAGCAGCCCTTCCTTCGAGGCTGGGATCCTCCACTTT,CASSPSFEAGILHF
14,TRBV6-1,TRBJ2-5,.,.,TGTGCCAGCAGTGTAGCCGGGGTGACTGAGACCCAGTACTTC,CASSVAGVTETQYF
17,TRBV4-2,TRBJ1-4,.,.,TGTGCCAGCAGCCAAGATTTGGCCTCAGGGTCTGAGGAAAAACTGTTTTTT,CASSQDLASGSEEKLFF
15,TRBV9,TRBJ1-2,.,.,TGTGCCAGCAGCGTAGGTTTACAGAGGAACTATGGCTACACCTTC,CASSVGLQRNYGYTF
17,TRBV11-2,TRBJ2-2,TRBD2,few,TGTGCCAGCAGACCGACTAGCGGGGGAGCGAACACCGGGGAGCTGTTTTTT,CASRPTSGGANTGELFF
14,TRBV2,TRBJ2-1,.,few,TGTGCCAGCACGAACGACCCCCCCTACAATGAGCAGTTCTTC,CASTNDPPYNEQFF
15,TRBV11-2,TRBJ2-3,TRBD2,few,TGTGCCAGCAGGCTTAGCGGGGTCAACACAGATACGCAGTATTTT,CASRLSGVNTDTQYF
13,TRBV27,TRBJ2-2,.,.,TGTGCCAGCCGATGGGGGGCGGGCGGGGAGCTGTTTTTT,CASRWGAGGELFF
13,TRBV20-1,TRBJ2-3,.,few,TGCAGTGCTAGGCTGGGGTACACAGATACGCAGTATTTT,CSARLGYTDTQYF
16,TRBV4-1,TRBJ1-5,.,few,TGCGCCAGCAGCCAATTCATAAGGACCGGGGGGCAGCCCCAGCATTTT,CASSQFIRTGGQPQHF
11,TRBV7-2,TRBJ2-1,.,.,TGTGCCAGCAGCTCAGTTGTCGAGCAGTTCTTC,CASSSVVEQFF
16,TRBV7-2,TRBJ2-1,TRBD2,many,TGTGCCAGCAGCTTTAGACTAGCGGGGGGCTACAATGAGCAGTTCTTC,CASSFRLAGGYNEQFF
16,TRBV7-2,TRBJ2-3,.,.,TGTGCCAGCAGCTTAGTCTGGGCGGGGAGCACAGATACGCAGTATTTT,CASSLVWAGSTDTQYF
14,TRBV7-9,TRBJ1-6,TRBD1,few,TGTGCCAGCAGCTTCGGACAGGGGTATTCACCCCTCCACTTT,CASSFGQGYSPLHF
14,TRBV24-1,TRBJ1-2,TRBD1,.,TGTGCCACCAGTGGCGGACAGGCCGGGGATGGCTACACCTTC,CATSGGQAGDGYTF
14,TRBV2,TRBJ1-4,.,.,TGTGCCACCCGAATGGGGGGAGCTAATGAAAAACTGTTTTTT,CATRMGGANEKLFF
15,TRBV20-1,TRBJ2-7,.,.,TGCAGTGCTAGAGGGGCGGGACAGACTATCTACGAGCAGTACTTC,CSARGAGQTIYEQYF
11,TRBV20-1,TRBJ2-2,.,.,TGCAGTGCCGAGGGCCCCCCGGGGCTGTTTTTT,CSAEGPPGLFF
15,TRBV5-4,TRBJ2-1,.,.,TGTGCCAGCAGGGGAACCGGGACCCTAACGGATGAGCAGTTCTTC,CASRGTGTLTDEQFF
13,TRBV11-2,TRBJ2-7,.,few,TGTGCCAGCAGCTTAGATCTGGGGGACTGGCCCTACTTC,CASSLDLGDWPYF
13,TRBV4-1,TRBJ2-3,.,.,TGCGCCAGCAGCCATCCTCTGTCCTATACGCAGTATTTT,CASSHPLSYTQYF
15,TRBV19,TRBJ1-1,.,.,TGTGCCAGTAGTCTCAGGAGGACAAGGGGAGTTGCGGCTTTCTTT,CASSLRRTRGVAAFF
15,TRBV7-6,TRBJ1-3,TRBD1,few,TGTGCCAGCAGCTTAGGGGGGACAGTTGGAAACACCATATATTTT,CASSLGGTVGNTIYF
15,TRBV11-2,TRBJ2-5,.,.,TGTGCCAGCAGCTACCTAGGGGTCCGCCAAGAGACCCAGTACTTC,CASSYLGVRQETQYF
18,TRBV5-6,TRBJ1-5,TRBD1,.,TGTGCCAGCAGCTTATTGGGGACAGGGGACTGGGGCAATCAGCCCCAGCATTTT,CASSLLGTGDWGNQPQHF
15,TRBV7-9,TRBJ2-1,TRBD1,.,TGTGCCAGCAGCTTCCCCGGGACAGGGTCCAATGAGCAGTTCTTC,CASSFPGTGSNEQFF
14,TRBV12-5,TRBJ2-3,TRBD1,few,TGTGCTAGTGGTCAGGGACAGGGTATCGATACGCAGTATTTT,CASGQGQGIDTQYF
14,TRBV5-4,TRBJ1-3,.,.,TGTGCCAGCACCCCAGACGGACCTGGAAACACCATATATTTT,CASTPDGPGNTIYF
15,TRBV7-6,TRBJ2-7,.,.,TGTGCCAGCAGCTTAGCGGGAGGATCCGGGTACGAGCAGTACTTC,CASSLAGGSGYEQYF
18,TRBV28,TRBJ2-7,.,.,TGTGCCAGCAGTTTTGATTTCGGACACTCGGCTCGTCCCTACGAGCAGTACTTC,CASSFDFGHSARPYEQYF
15,TRBV7-6,TRBJ2-2,.,.,TGTGCCAGCAGCTTTAAGGGGGCGAACACCGGGGAGCTGTTTTTT,CASSFKGANTGELFF
17,TRBV7-6,TRBJ2-1,.,.,TGTGCCAGCAGCTTACGGGTCCACGGCGGGACCCTTAATGAGCAGTTCTTC,CASSLRVHGGTLNEQFF
13,TRBV10-3,TRBJ2-1,TRBD1,.,TGTGCCACGTCCGGGACAGGGGACAATGAGCAGTTCTTC,CATSGTGDNEQFF
16,TRBV6-2/TRBV6-3,TRBJ2-1,TRBD2,.,TGTGCCAGCAGTTACAACGTGCTAGCGGGAGTCAATGAGCAGTTCTTC,CASSYNVLAGVNEQFF
14,TRBV6-6,TRBJ2-5,.,.,TGTGCCAGCAGGTCACTCGCGTACCAAGAGACCCAGTACTTC,CASRSLAYQETQYF
14,TRBV7-2,TRBJ1-1,.,.,TGTGCCAGCAGCTTGTACAGGGACTCTACTGAAGCTTTCTTT,CASSLYRDSTEAFF
14,TRBV6-2/TRBV6-3,TRBJ1-5,.,few,TGTGCCAGCAGTTCAGATCGACGGGACGCGCCCCAGCATTTT,CASSSDRRDAPQHF
13,TRBV20-1,TRBJ2-7,TRBD2,.,TGCAGTGCTAGAGCAGGCGGGAGCTACGAGCAGTACTTC,CSARAGGSYEQYF
12,TRBV6-1,TRBJ2-5,.,.,TGTGCCAGCAGTGAAGCGGGGGGGACCCAGTACTTC,CASSEAGGTQYF
12,TRBV2,TRBJ1-2,.,.,TGTGCCAGCAGTGAATTAGACTATGGCTACACCTTC,CASSELDYGYTF
16,TRBV10-3,TRBJ2-3,.,few,.,CAISEFGPGSTDTQYF
13,TRBV28,TRBJ1-4,.,.,TGTGCCAGCAGTTTATGGCAGGGGGAAAAACTGTTTTTT,CASSLWQGEKLFF
18,TRBV7-8,TRBJ1-4,TRBD1,.,TGTGCCAGCAGCTTCGCGACAGGGGCGTCGGCAACTAATGAAAAACTGTTTTTT,CASSFATGASATNEKLFF
13,TRBV20-1,TRBJ2-3,TRBD2,.,TGCAGTGCCCCGGGACTAGACACAGATACGCAGTATTTT,CSAPGLDTDTQYF
16,TRBV6-5,TRBJ2-5,TRBD2,.,TGTGCCAGCAGTTATCTATTAGCGGGAGAGGGAGAGACCCAGTACTTC,CASSYLLAGEGETQYF
14,TRBV7-2,TRBJ1-2,TRBD1,.,TGTGCCAGCAGCCAATACGGACAGGCCTATGGCTACACCTTC,CASSQYGQAYGYTF